The TCR beta chain under discussion was sequenced for a study of blood T cell repertoires in COVID-19. V was shortened by 0 bases and J by 7 bases, with 10 bases between the two germline ends. The CDR3 totals 15 residues. Germline V gene data show CDR1 as SEHNR and CDR2 as FQNEAQ (reference sequence). This clone showed up just a few times. Residents of about 25 US areas, aged 18 to 89 years, made up the participants. The protocol was immunoSEQ multiplex PCR, while the TCRdb copy is restricted to in-frame clones and leaves out a portion. The sample contains some 400,000 clones, roughly 86% of which appear only once.

The clonotype comes from a man in his thirties or forties who had recovered from COVID-19. The chain couples TRBV7-9 to TRBJ1-6; D is unclear. Sequenced material: PBMCs or T cells enriched from blood (not recorded which). Here the CDR3 reads CASSLAENTNSPLHF. The DNA for the CDR3 is TGTGCCAGCAGCTTAGCAGAAAACACGAATTCACCCCTCCACTTT.